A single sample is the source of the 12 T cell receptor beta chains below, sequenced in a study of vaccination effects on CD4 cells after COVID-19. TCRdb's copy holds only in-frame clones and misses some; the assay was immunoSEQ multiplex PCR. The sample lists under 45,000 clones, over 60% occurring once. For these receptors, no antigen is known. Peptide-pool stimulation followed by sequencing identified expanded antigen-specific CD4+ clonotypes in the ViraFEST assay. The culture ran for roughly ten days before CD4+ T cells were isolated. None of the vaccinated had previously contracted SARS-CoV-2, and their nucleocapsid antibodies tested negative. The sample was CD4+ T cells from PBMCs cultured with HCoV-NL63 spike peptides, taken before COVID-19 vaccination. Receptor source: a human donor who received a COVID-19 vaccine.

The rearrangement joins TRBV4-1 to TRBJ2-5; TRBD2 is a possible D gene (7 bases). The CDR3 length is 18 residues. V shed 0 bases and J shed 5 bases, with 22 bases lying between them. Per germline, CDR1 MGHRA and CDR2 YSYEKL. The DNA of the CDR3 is TGCGCCAGCAGCCAAGATCGGAGCGGAGGGGGGGTTGGGGAGACCCAGTACTTC. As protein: CASSQDRSGGGVGETQYF.

The CDR3 bases are TGTGCCAGCAGGAGGAACCATAGGGGGGGAACTGAAGCTTTCTTT. Its translation: CASRRNHRGGTEAFF. V usage is TRBV11-2 and J usage is TRBJ1-1; tentatively, D is TRBD1 (6 bases). CDR1 SGHAT and CDR2 FQNNGV come from the germline V gene. The length of the CDR3 is 15 residues. The V gene lost 6 bases and the J gene lost 5 bases, with 19 bases spanning the gap.

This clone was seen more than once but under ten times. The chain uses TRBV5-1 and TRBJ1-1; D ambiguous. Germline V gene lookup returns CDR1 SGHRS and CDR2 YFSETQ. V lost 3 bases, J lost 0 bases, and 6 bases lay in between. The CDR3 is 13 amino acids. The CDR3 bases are TGCGCCAGCAGCTGGGAGTTGAACACTGAAGCTTTCTTT. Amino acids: CASSWELNTEAFF.

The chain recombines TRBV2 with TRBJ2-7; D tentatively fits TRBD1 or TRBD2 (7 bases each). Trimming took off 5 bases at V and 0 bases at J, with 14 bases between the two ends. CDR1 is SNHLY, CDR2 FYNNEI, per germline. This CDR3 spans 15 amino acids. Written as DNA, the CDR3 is TGTGCCAGCAGTCAGGGGGGGGACAGCTCCTACGAGCAGTACGTC. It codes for CASSQGGDSSYEQYV.

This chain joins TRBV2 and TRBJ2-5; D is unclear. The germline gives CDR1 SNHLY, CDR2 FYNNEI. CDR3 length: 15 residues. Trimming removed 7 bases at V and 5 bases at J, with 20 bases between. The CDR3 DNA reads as TGTGCCAGCATCCGAAGCTACTATTTAAAGGAGACCCAGTACTTC. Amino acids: CASIRSYYLKETQYF.

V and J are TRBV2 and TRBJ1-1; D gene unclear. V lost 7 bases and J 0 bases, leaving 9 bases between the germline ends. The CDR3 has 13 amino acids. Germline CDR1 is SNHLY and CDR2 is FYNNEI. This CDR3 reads CASMFGMNTEAFF. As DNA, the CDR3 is TGTGCCAGCATGTTTGGGATGAACACTGAAGCTTTCTTT.

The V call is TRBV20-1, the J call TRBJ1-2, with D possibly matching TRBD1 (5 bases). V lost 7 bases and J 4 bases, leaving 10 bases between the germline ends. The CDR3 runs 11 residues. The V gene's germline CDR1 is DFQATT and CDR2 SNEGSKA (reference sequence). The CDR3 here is CSGRGGYGYTF. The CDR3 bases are TGCAGTGGGAGGGGTGGCTATGGCTACACCTTC.

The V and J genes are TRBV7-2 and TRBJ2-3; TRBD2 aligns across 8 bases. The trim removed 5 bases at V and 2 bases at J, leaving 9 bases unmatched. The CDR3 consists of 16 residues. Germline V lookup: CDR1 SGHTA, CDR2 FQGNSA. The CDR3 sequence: CASSRIAGSYTDTQYF. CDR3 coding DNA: TGTGCCAGCAGCAGAATAGCGGGGTCTTACACAGATACGCAGTATTTT.

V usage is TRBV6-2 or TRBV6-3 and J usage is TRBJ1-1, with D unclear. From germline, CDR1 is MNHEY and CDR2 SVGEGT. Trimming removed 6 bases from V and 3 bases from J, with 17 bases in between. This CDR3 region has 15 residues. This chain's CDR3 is CASSAMIHTDTEAFF. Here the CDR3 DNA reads TGTGCCAGCAGCGCGATGATCCATACAGACACTGAAGCTTTCTTT.

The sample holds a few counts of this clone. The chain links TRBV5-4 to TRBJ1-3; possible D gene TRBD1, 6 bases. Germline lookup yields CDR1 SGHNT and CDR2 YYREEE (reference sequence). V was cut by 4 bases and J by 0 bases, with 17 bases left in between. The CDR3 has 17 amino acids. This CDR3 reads CASSLYGQTISGNTIYF. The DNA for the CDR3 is TGTGCCAGCAGCCTCTATGGACAGACGATCTCTGGAAACACCATATATTTT.

The CDR3 DNA reads as TGTGCCAGCACCTTTGCGGGAGGTTCGGGTCAGCCCCAGCATTTT. This sequence encodes CASTFAGGSGQPQHF. The chain uses TRBV2 and TRBJ1-5, with no clear D. Germline-derived CDR1 and CDR2 are SNHLY and FYNNEI. This CDR3 region has 15 residues. V lost 7 bases to trimming and J lost 6 bases, with 19 bases between them.

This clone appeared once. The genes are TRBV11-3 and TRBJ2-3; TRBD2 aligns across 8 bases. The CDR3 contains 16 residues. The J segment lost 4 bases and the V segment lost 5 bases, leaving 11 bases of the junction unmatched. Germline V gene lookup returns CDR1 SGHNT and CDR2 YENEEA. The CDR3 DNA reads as TGTGCCAGCAGCCGGGGGGGTAGGGCAGGCCCAGATACGCAGTATTTT. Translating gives CASSRGGRAGPDTQYF.